One and the same sample provided the 23 T cell receptor beta chains below, sequenced in a study of shared clonotypes between healthy human individuals. Positive CCR7 selection of CD45RO-negative cells yielded the naive CD8 cells, and terminally differentiated effector memory CD45RA+ cells were excluded. Method: immunoSEQ multiplex PCR; TCRdb's copy keeps in-frame clones and lacks some. Here the sample spans roughly 2.1 million clones, approximately 94% being singletons. Source material: naive CD8+ T cells from PBMCs. These receptors were obtained from a young man in good health. Some clones in this sample may be carry-over from other donors' samples.

The gene calls are TRBV28 and TRBJ2-1; maybe TRBD2 (6 bases). CDR3 length: 18 residues. Germline CDR1 MDHEN, CDR2 SYDVKM. V was cut by 6 bases and J by 2 bases, with 23 bases left in between. CDR3 protein: CASSAGGDFPGTYNEQFF. CDR3 in DNA: TGTGCCAGCAGCGCCGGAGGGGACTTCCCAGGGACCTACAATGAGCAGTTCTTC.

The chain links TRBV4-1 to TRBJ1-5; D perhaps matches TRBD1 (5 bases). The V end lost 1 base, the J end lost 7 bases, and 20 bases lay between the germline ends. The CDR3 is 17 residues long. Germline CDR1 and CDR2: MGHRA and YSYEKL. The CDR3 sequence: CASSQVPGREVAQPQHF. Here the CDR3 DNA reads TGCGCCAGCAGCCAAGTTCCGGGCAGGGAGGTCGCCCAGCCCCAGCATTTT.

V gene TRBV19 combines with J gene TRBJ2-5, with a tentative D call TRBD1 (6 bases). Germline V gene sequence: CDR1 LNHDA, CDR2 SQIVND (reference sequence). The CDR3 loop spans 18 amino acids. V gave up 5 bases and J gave up 0 bases, with 22 bases separating them. The CDR3 is CASSSNVQGLMYQETQYF. In DNA, the CDR3 is TGTGCCAGTAGTTCCAACGTACAGGGCCTGATGTACCAAGAGACCCAGTACTTC.

This chain uses TRBV5-5 with TRBJ2-2; 12 positions agree with TRBD2. The J segment lost 8 bases and the V segment lost 2 bases, leaving 7 bases of the junction unmatched. Per the germline V gene, CDR1 is SGHKS and CDR2 is YYEKEE (reference sequence). The CDR3 is 16 amino acids. The CDR3 loop reads CASSFGLAGNSGELFF. In DNA, the CDR3 is TGTGCCAGCAGCTTCGGACTAGCGGGAAATAGTGGGGAGCTGTTTTTT.

The sample holds a few counts of this clone. The chain employs TRBV11-2 and TRBJ2-7, with 7 nucleotides matching TRBD1. CDR1 and CDR2 (germline): SGHAT, FQNNGV. The CDR3 loop spans 14 amino acids. V lost 3 bases, J lost 0 bases, and 2 bases stayed unmatched. CDR3 in DNA: TGTGCCAGCAGCTTTTGGGACAGCTCCTACGAGCAGTACTTC. It yields the protein CASSFWDSSYEQYF. Based on the CDR3 plus reference TRBV11-2 and TRBJ2-7, the full variable domain is EAGVAQSPRYKIIEKRQSVAFWCNPISGHATLYWYQQILGQGPKLLIQFQNNGVVDDSQLPKDRFSAERLKGVDSTLKIQPAKLEDSAVYLCASSFWDSSYEQYFGPGTRLTVT.

Written as DNA, the CDR3 is TGTGCCAGCTTCAAAGGGGGTTATGGCTACACCTTC. Its protein is CASFKGGYGYTF. V usage is TRBV4-2 and J usage is TRBJ1-2; possibly TRBD1 for D (6 bases). CDR3 length: 12 amino acids. V lost 8 bases and J lost 5, with 12 bases in between. CDR1 LGHNA and CDR2 YNFKEQ come from the germline V gene.

This clone was seen just once. The V and J genes are TRBV7-9 and TRBJ2-1; 9 nucleotides line up with TRBD2. CDR1 is SEHNR, CDR2 FQNEAQ, per germline (reference sequence). The CDR3 covers 17 residues. V shed 0 bases and J 2 bases; nucleotides not matched to a gene: 5. The CDR3 reads CASSLARLAGPYNEQFF. CDR3 DNA sequence: TGTGCCAGCAGCTTAGCGAGGCTAGCGGGACCCTACAATGAGCAGTTCTTC.

As to this clone: Other nucleotide sequences from this sample produce the same CDR3. The chain employs TRBV6-5 and TRBJ2-1; D might be TRBD2 (5 bases). The CDR3 is 15 residues long. The germline gives CDR1 MNHEY, CDR2 SVGAGI. V lost 2 bases and J lost 1, with 9 bases in between. CDR3 sequence (DNA): TGTGCCAGCAGTTACGGACTCGCGTCCTACAATGAGCAGTTCTTC. Amino acid sequence: CASSYGLASYNEQFF.

The chain has TRBV6-6 and TRBJ2-1, with D unclear. V lost 8 bases, J lost 3 bases, and 5 bases lay in between. Germline V gene sequence: CDR1 MNHNY, CDR2 SVGAGI (reference sequence). CDR3 length: 11 residues. The CDR3 nucleotides read TGTGCCAGCGGGGACTACAATGAGCAGTTCTTC. As protein: CASGDYNEQFF.

The table lists this clone with a few counts. V gene TRBV30 combines with J gene TRBJ1-1; tentatively, D is TRBD1 (5 bases). Germline loops: CDR1 GTSNPN, CDR2 SVGIG (reference sequence). This CDR3 has 13 residues. The CDR3 DNA follows: TGTGCTGAGAGCAAGGGGATGAACACTGAAGCTTTCTTT. Translating it yields CAESKGMNTEAFF.

J is TRBJ2-7 and V is TRBV4-3, with D maybe TRBD1 (6 bases). CDR3 length: 16 residues. Germline loops: CDR1 LGHNA, CDR2 YSLEER. V gave up 0 bases and J gave up 3 bases, with 15 bases separating them. The CDR3 region is CASSQDLSGEGYEQYF. In DNA form, the CDR3 reads TGCGCCAGCAGCCAAGATTTGTCAGGGGAAGGCTACGAGCAGTACTTC.

This chain joins TRBV28 and TRBJ2-7; 8 nucleotides agree with TRBD1. Germline values: CDR1 MDHEN, CDR2 SYDVKM. The CDR3 consists of 15 residues. Losses at the gene ends were 6 bases for V and 3 bases for J; bases not matched to a gene: 10. The CDR3 DNA follows: TGTGCCAGCAGAGCGACAGGGGCGGCTAACTACGAGCAGTACTTC. It encodes CASRATGAANYEQYF.

The V gene is TRBV6-6, the J gene TRBJ2-7; D gene ambiguous. The CDR3 consists of 12 residues. Germline-derived CDR1 and CDR2 are MNHNY and SVGAGI (reference sequence). V gave up 6 bases and J gave up 1 base, with 7 bases separating them. In DNA, the CDR3 is TGTGCCAGCAGGGCGGTGTCCTACGAGCAGTACTTC. Protein sequence: CASRAVSYEQYF.

This chain joins TRBV7-8 and TRBJ1-4; D might be TRBD1 (5 bases). The germline V gene has CDR1 SGHVS and CDR2 FQNEAQ. The CDR3 extends over 15 amino acids. The V end was cut by 6 bases, the J end by 6 bases, with 17 bases between. Written as DNA, the CDR3 is TGTGCCAGCAGTCCTTCAGGGAGAGTTGATGAAAAACTGTTTTTT. Translating gives CASSPSGRVDEKLFF.

The V gene is TRBV19, the J gene TRBJ1-2; 7 nucleotides align to TRBD1. With 6 bases clipped from V and 4 bases from J, the junction kept 11 bases outside the gene matches. The CDR3 totals 15 residues. The germline V gene has CDR1 LNHDA and CDR2 SQIVND (reference sequence). The CDR3, as DNA: TGTGCCAGTAGCGACATGACAGGGTCGGCCTATGGCTACACCTTC. Its translation: CASSDMTGSAYGYTF.

This chain connects TRBV7-3 to TRBJ1-1; tentatively, D is TRBD1 (5 bases). Germline V gene data show CDR1 as SGHTA and CDR2 as FQGTGA. Trimming pared 2 bases from V and 2 bases from J, leaving 18 bases between. The CDR3 totals 17 residues. CDR3: CASSLFGGSPVNTEAFF. The CDR3 DNA reads TGTGCCAGCAGCTTATTTGGGGGGTCCCCGGTAAACACTGAAGCTTTCTTT.

The gene calls are TRBV14 and TRBJ2-3, with no clear D. The CDR3 spans 13 residues. CDR1 is SGHDN, CDR2 FVKESK, per germline. V was clipped by 3 bases and J by 4 bases, with 8 bases between them. CDR3 protein: CASSQVTSDTQYF. The DNA for the CDR3 is TGTGCCAGCAGCCAGGTGACTTCAGATACGCAGTATTTT.

This chain links TRBV10-3 with TRBJ2-5; D is tentatively TRBD1 or TRBD2 (5 bases each). This CDR3 is built from 17 residues. V was cut by 8 bases and J by 1 base, with 23 bases left in between. CDR1 is ENHRY and CDR2 is SYGVKD in the germline V gene. The CDR3: CAIGETLGDHFQETQYF. The DNA for the CDR3 is TGTGCCATCGGCGAGACCCTAGGGGACCACTTCCAAGAGACCCAGTACTTC.

This clone was picked up a small number of times. CDR3 amino acids: CASSILGGTGELFF. The CDR3 DNA sequence: TGCGCCAGCAGCATCTTAGGGGGGACCGGGGAGCTGTTTTTT. This chain joins TRBV10-2 and TRBJ2-2, with D perhaps TRBD1 or TRBD2 (6 bases each). The V end was cut by 6 bases, the J end by 5 bases, with 13 bases between. The CDR3 runs 14 residues. Germline CDR1 and CDR2: WSHSY and SAAADI.

The CDR3 DNA is TGTGCCACCAGCAGAGATACGGGGTCGCGGGAGCAGTACTTC. Its protein is CATSRDTGSREQYF. The V call is TRBV15, the J call TRBJ2-7; TRBD2 is a possible D gene (5 bases). Germline CDR1 LNHNV, CDR2 YYDKDF (reference sequence). V was trimmed by 0 bases and J by 7 bases, leaving 13 bases between them. The CDR3 is 14 residues long.

As DNA, the CDR3 is TGCGCCAGCAGCCAAGACGGGGACTATAATTCACCCCTCCACTTT. Translating gives CASSQDGDYNSPLHF. The rearrangement links TRBV4-3 to TRBJ1-6, with D unclear. The germline CDR1 and CDR2 sequences are LGHNA and YSLEER. V shed 0 bases and J shed 3 bases, with 6 bases lying between them. CDR3 size: 15 residues.

The chain uses TRBV10-2 and TRBJ2-7; 10 nucleotides match TRBD1. The germline CDR1 and CDR2 sequences are WSHSY and SAAADI. V gave up 2 bases and J gave up 3 bases; unmatched junction bases: 4. The CDR3 is 15 residues long. In DNA form, the CDR3 reads TGCGCCAGCAGTGAGCCGGGACAGGGGAACTACGAGCAGTACTTC. It specifies CASSEPGQGNYEQYF.

V usage is TRBV7-9 and J usage is TRBJ2-1; 8 nucleotides agree with TRBD2. CDR3 length equals 15 residues. Per germline, CDR1 SEHNR and CDR2 FQNEAQ (reference sequence). The junction had 6 bases not matched to a gene; V was cut back by 4 bases and J by 4 bases. The DNA for the CDR3 is TGTGCCAGCAGCTGGGGACTAGGAGTTTACAATGAGCAGTTCTTC. Translation gives CASSWGLGVYNEQFF.